The entry below describes one T cell receptor (beta chain). In germline, CDR1 is LGHDT, CDR2 YNNKEL (reference sequence). The CDR3 runs to 15 residues. V was clipped by 3 bases and J by 2 bases, with 11 bases between them. This specimen comes from a study of blood T cell repertoires in COVID-19. About the study: COVID-19 samples collected from the United States, Italy and Spain covered acute and convalescent phases.

Participants were aged roughly 18 to 90 years, lived in 25 or so US areas, and enrolled virtually. Assignments of participants to cohorts depended upon their own reported clinical history. Cohort 3 recovery required two negative PCRs, clearance, or symptom resolution. This table comes from immunoSEQ multiplex PCR, and its TCRdb copy is limited to in-frame clones, with some not included. The table lists over 200,000 clones, 85% to 90% of them singletons, with less than 20% in the top ten. This chain uses TRBV3-1 (or the pseudogene TRBV3-2) with TRBJ1-3; weak D call: TRBD1 (5 bases). The source material was PBMCs or T cells enriched from blood (not recorded which). This clonotype was obtained from a young man who had recovered from COVID-19. This chain's CDR3 is CASSHSSGTGNTIYF. For the CDR3, the DNA is TGTGCCAGCAGCCACTCCTCAGGGACTGGAAACACCATATATTTT.